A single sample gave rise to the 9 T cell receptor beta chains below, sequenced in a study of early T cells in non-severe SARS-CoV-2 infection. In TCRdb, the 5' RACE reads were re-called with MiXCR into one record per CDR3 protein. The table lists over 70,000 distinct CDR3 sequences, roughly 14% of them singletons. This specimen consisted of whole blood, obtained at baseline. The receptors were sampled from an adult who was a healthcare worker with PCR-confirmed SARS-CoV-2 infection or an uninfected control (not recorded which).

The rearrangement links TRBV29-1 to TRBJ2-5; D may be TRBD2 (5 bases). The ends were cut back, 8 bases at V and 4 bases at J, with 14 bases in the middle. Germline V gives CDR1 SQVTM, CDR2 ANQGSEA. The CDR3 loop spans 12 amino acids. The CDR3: CSLWIGVETQYF. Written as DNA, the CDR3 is TGCAGCCTCTGGATCGGGGTAGAGACCCAGTACTTC.

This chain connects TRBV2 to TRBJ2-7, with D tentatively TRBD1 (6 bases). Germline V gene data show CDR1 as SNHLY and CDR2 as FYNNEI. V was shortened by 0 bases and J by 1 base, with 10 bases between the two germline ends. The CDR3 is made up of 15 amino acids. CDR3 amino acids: CASSEALDSSYEQYF. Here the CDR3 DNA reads TGTGCCAGCAGTGAAGCATTGGACAGTTCCTACGAGCAGTACTTC.

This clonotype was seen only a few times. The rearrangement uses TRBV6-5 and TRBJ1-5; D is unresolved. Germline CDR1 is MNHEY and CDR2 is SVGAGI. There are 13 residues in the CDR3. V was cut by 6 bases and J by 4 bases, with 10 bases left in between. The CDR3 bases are TGTGCCAGCAGCTTGGGATTGAATCAGCCCCAGCATTTT. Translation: CASSLGLNQPQHF.

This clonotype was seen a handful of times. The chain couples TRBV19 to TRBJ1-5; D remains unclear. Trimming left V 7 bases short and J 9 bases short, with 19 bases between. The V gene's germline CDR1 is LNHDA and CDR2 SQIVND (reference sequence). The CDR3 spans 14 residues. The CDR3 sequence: CASTSGPTAGPQHF. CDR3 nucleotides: TGTGCCAGTACCTCGGGCCCGACCGCGGGGCCCCAGCATTTT.

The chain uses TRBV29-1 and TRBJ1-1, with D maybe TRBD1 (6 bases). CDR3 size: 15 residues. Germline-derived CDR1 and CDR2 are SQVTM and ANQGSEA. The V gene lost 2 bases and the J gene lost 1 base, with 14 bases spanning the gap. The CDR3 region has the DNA TGCAGCGTTGAACGCGCAGGCAGGGGGAACACTGAAGCTTTCTTT. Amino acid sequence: CSVERAGRGNTEAFF.

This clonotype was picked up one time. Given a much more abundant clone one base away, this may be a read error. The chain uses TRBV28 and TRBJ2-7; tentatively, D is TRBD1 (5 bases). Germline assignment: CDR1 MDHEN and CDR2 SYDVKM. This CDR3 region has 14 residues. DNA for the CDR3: TGTGCCAGCAGTTTAAAAGGGGCCGGCTACAAGCAGTACTTC. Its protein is CASSLKGAGYKQYF.

The CDR3: CASSAGVRTGELFF. Here the CDR3 DNA reads TGTGCCAGCAGTGCGGGAGTGAGAACCGGGGAGCTGTTTTTT. The chain links TRBV2 to TRBJ2-2, with D possibly TRBD2 on 6 matching bases. Germline CDR1 and CDR2: SNHLY and FYNNEI. The V end was cut by 4 bases, the J end by 5 bases, with 11 bases between. The CDR3 spans 14 residues.

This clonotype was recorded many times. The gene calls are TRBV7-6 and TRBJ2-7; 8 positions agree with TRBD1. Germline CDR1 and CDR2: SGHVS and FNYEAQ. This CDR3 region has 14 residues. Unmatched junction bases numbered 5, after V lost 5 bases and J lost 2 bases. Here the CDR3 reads CASSEQGETYEQYF. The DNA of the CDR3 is TGTGCCAGCAGCGAACAGGGGGAAACCTACGAGCAGTACTTC.

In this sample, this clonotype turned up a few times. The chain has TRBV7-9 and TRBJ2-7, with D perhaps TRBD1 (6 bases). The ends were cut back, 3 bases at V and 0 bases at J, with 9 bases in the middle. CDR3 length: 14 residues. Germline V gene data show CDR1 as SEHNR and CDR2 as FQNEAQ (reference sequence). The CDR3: CASSFGQPSYEQYF. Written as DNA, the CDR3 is TGTGCCAGCAGCTTCGGACAGCCCTCCTACGAGCAGTACTTC.